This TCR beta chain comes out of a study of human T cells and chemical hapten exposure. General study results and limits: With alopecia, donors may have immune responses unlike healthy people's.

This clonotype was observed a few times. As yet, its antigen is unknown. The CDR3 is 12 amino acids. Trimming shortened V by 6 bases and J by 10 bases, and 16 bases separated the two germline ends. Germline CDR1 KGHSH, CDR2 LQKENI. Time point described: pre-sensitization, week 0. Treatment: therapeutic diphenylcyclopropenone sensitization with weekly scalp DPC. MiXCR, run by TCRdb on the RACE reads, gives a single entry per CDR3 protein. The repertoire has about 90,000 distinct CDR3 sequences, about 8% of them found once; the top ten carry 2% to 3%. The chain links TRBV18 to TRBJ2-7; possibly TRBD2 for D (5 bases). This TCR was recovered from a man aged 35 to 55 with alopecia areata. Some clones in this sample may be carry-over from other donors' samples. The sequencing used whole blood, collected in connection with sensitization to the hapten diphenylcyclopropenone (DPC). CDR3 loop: CASSQRGEGQYV. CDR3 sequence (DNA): TGTGCCAGCTCCCAGCGCGGAGAGGGACAGTACGTC.